Shown below are 30 T cell receptor delta chains from a single sample sequenced in a study of Vδ1+ human thymocytes. Findings and limits, study-wide: Thymic TRG and TRD repertoires appeared highly polyclonal.

Their target antigens are unknown. Sequences come from RNA converted to cDNA by reverse transcription. CDR3 amplicons came from multiplex PCR with pooled V-gene forward and constant-region reverse primers. TCRdb re-called the multiplex PCR reads using CATT. Among more than 50,000 delta-chain clones listed, over 13% were seen once. Material: Vdelta1+ gamma-delta thymocytes from the thymus. Subset denoted: FACS-sorted CD3+ TCRalphabeta- TCRVdelta1+ TCRVdelta2- thymocytes. These receptors all stem from a girl under two years old who had congenital heart surgery.

The chain couples TRDV1 to TRDJ1, with D perhaps matching TRDD3 (6 bases). This CDR3 region has 22 residues. Germline loops: CDR1 TSWWSYY, CDR2 QGS. V was cut by 3 bases and J by 0 bases, with 32 bases left in between. Here the CDR3 reads CALGDQALALGPTPGYTDKLIF. CDR3 DNA sequence: TGTGCTCTTGGGGACCAAGCCCTTGCTCTGGGGCCTACCCCGGGGTACACCGATAAACTCATCTTT.

The chain uses TRDV1 and TRDJ1, with 11 bases matching TRDD3. The CDR3 has 16 amino acids. V lost 6 bases, J lost 4 bases, and 10 bases stayed unmatched. Germline V gene data show CDR1 as TSWWSYY and CDR2 as QGS. The CDR3 bases are TGTGCTCTTGGAGCCGTGGGGGATACGATCGACGATAAACTCATCTTT. Its translation: CALGAVGDTIDDKLIF.

J is TRDJ1 and V is TRDV1, with TRDD3 matching 11 bases. Germline loops: CDR1 TSWWSYY, CDR2 QGS. V lost 1 base, J lost 0 bases, and 4 bases stayed unmatched. The length of the CDR3 is 17 residues. The CDR3 here is CALGEPMGDTNTDKLIF. The DNA for the CDR3 is TGTGCTCTTGGGGAACCGATGGGGGATACGAACACCGATAAACTCATCTTT.

V and J are TRDV1 and TRDJ1; 10 bases align to TRDD3. CDR1 is TSWWSYY and CDR2 is QGS in the germline V gene. The CDR3 length is 24 residues. V dropped 0 bases and J dropped 0; count of bases not matched to a gene: 25. The chain's CDR3 is CALGELILYPRRITGGSYTDKLIF. For the CDR3, the DNA is TGTGCTCTTGGGGAACTTATATTATATCCTAGAAGAATTACTGGGGGATCGTACACCGATAAACTCATCTTT.

This chain links TRDV1 with TRDJ1, with D possibly matching TRDD2 (5 bases). The V end lost 2 bases, the J end lost 6 bases, and 16 bases lay between the germline ends. CDR3 size: 15 residues. Germline assignment: CDR1 TSWWSYY and CDR2 QGS. The CDR3 is CALGEYSLPWNKLIF. CDR3 coding DNA: TGTGCTCTTGGGGAATACAGCCTACCGTGGAATAAACTCATCTTT.

The chain links TRDV1 to TRDJ1; D may correspond to TRDD2 or TRDD3 (7 bases each). The V gene's germline CDR1 is TSWWSYY and CDR2 QGS. CDR3 length equals 21 residues. Trimming stripped 5 bases from V and 0 bases from J, with 31 bases between. The CDR3 spells CALGPRPSLYWGPAYTDKLIF. As DNA, the CDR3 is TGTGCTCTTGGGCCCCGGCCTTCCTTGTACTGGGGACCTGCCTACACCGATAAACTCATCTTT.

This clone was detected only a few times. The chain couples TRDV1 to TRDJ1; 9 positions agree with TRDD3. The CDR3 spans 23 residues. Trimming cost V 2 bases and J 1 base; bases outside gene matches: 26. Germline CDR1 is TSWWSYY and CDR2 is QGS. In DNA form, the CDR3 reads TGTGCTCTTGGGGAAAACTTTAATCCCCTAACTGGGGATACGGGGGGCACCACCGATAAACTCATCTTT. Translating gives CALGENFNPLTGDTGGTTDKLIF.

This clone was seen a few times. V usage is TRDV1 and J usage is TRDJ1; 7 bases agree with TRDD3. The germline V gene encodes CDR1 TSWWSYY and CDR2 QGS. Trimming removed 3 bases from V and 1 base from J; junction bases left unmatched: 14. CDR3 length equals 18 residues. The CDR3, as DNA: TGTGCTCTTGGGGAGAGCCCCTCGATGGGGGACTTCACCGATAAACTCATCTTT. It specifies CALGESPSMGDFTDKLIF.

This clone has more than one count but fewer than ten. The chain couples TRDV1 to TRDJ1; D is possibly TRDD3 (6 bases). V was shortened by 5 bases and J by 1 base, with 32 bases between the two germline ends. Germline CDR1 and CDR2: TSWWSYY and QGS. The CDR3 length is 21 residues. DNA of the CDR3: TGTGCTCTTGGGCCGCAAACCTCCAGGGTTGCCGGGGGACCCCCCACCGATAAACTCATCTTT. Translation: CALGPQTSRVAGGPPTDKLIF.

This clone has only a few counts. This chain uses TRDV1 with TRDJ1; either TRDD2 or TRDD3 may supply D (8 bases each). The V gene lost 1 base and the J gene lost 0 bases, with 30 bases spanning the gap. Germline V gives CDR1 TSWWSYY, CDR2 QGS. The CDR3 loop spans 22 amino acids. Here the CDR3 reads CALGEPSYIRGYHPPYTDKLIF. In DNA form, the CDR3 reads TGTGCTCTTGGGGAACCTTCCTACATCCGGGGATACCATCCGCCGTACACCGATAAACTCATCTTT.

J is TRDJ1 and V is TRDV1, with 13 bases aligning to TRDD3. The CDR3 totals 21 residues. The trim removed 1 base at V and 8 bases at J, leaving 22 bases unmatched. From germline, CDR1 is TSWWSYY and CDR2 QGS. The CDR3 protein is CALGERAPTWVLGDTPGKLIF. For the CDR3, the DNA is TGTGCTCTTGGGGAACGAGCCCCTACGTGGGTACTGGGGGATACGCCGGGAAAACTCATCTTT.

J is TRDJ1 and V is TRDV1; D gene unclear. Germline V gene lookup returns CDR1 TSWWSYY and CDR2 QGS. This CDR3 is 15 amino acids long. V was trimmed by 1 base and J by 0 bases, leaving 9 bases between them. The CDR3 region is CALGERVEYTDKLIF. CDR3 coding DNA: TGTGCTCTTGGGGAACGAGTGGAGTACACCGATAAACTCATCTTT.

Remarks on this clone: Being one base from a much bigger clone, this may be a read error. V usage is TRDV2 and J usage is TRDJ1, with D hard to call. Trimming stripped 0 bases from V and 3 bases from J, with 4 bases between. The CDR3 length is 12 residues. CDR1 is GEAIGNYY, CDR2 EKD, per germline. The CDR3 bases are TGTGCCTGTGACACCACGGCCGATAAACTCATCTTT. As protein: CACDTTADKLIF.

This clone was picked up a small number of times. The chain has TRDV1 and TRDJ1; a possible D gene is TRDD3 (5 bases). Germline CDR1 is TSWWSYY and CDR2 is QGS. The CDR3 is 21 amino acids. V lost 0 bases and J lost 0, with 26 bases in between. The CDR3 loop reads CALGELGVDITHLTYTDKLIF. In nucleotides, the CDR3 is TGTGCTCTTGGGGAACTGGGGGTCGATATCACCCATCTGACGTACACCGATAAACTCATCTTT.

This chain uses TRDV1 with TRDJ1; 12 bases match TRDD3. The CDR3 runs to 24 residues. J was trimmed by 0 bases and V by 1 base; bases with no gene match: 24. Germline CDR1 is TSWWSYY and CDR2 is QGS. In DNA, the CDR3 is TGTGCTCTTGGGGAACCCTTTCATATTACTGGGGGATACTGGCTTTCCCGTTACACCGATAAACTCATCTTT. Translating gives CALGEPFHITGGYWLSRYTDKLIF.

The V and J genes are TRDV1 and TRDJ1; 10 nucleotides align to TRDD3. V lost 4 bases and J lost 0; bases outside the gene matches: 11. Germline values: CDR1 TSWWSYY, CDR2 QGS. The CDR3 runs to 18 residues. The CDR3, as DNA: TGTGCTCTTGGGGTTCTACTGGGGGATCCGATGAACACCGATAAACTCATCTTT. Amino acids: CALGVLLGDPMNTDKLIF.

This chain links TRDV1 with TRDJ1; D is perhaps TRDD3 (8 bases). The CDR3 runs to 23 residues. The germline V gene encodes CDR1 TSWWSYY and CDR2 QGS. The V and J ends lost 4 bases and 0 bases respectively, with 36 bases between them. CDR3 DNA: TGTGCTCTTGGGGGGCCAGTTCCTACGTATTACTGGGGGCTCAACCCGTACACCGATAAACTCATCTTT. Amino acid sequence: CALGGPVPTYYWGLNPYTDKLIF.

V and J are TRDV1 and TRDJ1; 8 nucleotides agree with TRDD2. The junction had 21 bases not matched to a gene; V was cut back by 3 bases and J by 0 bases. Germline CDR1 and CDR2: TSWWSYY and QGS. The CDR3 is 21 residues long. This CDR3 reads CALGDFFLRTGRAPYTDKLIF. The CDR3, as DNA: TGTGCTCTTGGGGATTTCTTCCTACGGACTGGTCGAGCCCCCTACACCGATAAACTCATCTTT.

This clone was seen a handful of times. The J gene is TRDJ1, the V gene TRDV1, with 9 bases that match TRDD3. Trimming removed 3 bases from V and 0 bases from J; junction bases left unmatched: 32. CDR3 size: 25 residues. CDR1 is TSWWSYY and CDR2 is QGS in the germline V gene. The CDR3 loop reads CALGEKAGPCTGGGSSRLYTDKLIF. CDR3 in DNA: TGTGCTCTTGGGGAGAAGGCAGGCCCATGTACTGGGGGAGGGTCGAGCCGGTTGTACACCGATAAACTCATCTTT.

In its sample, this clone was seen a few times. The gene calls are TRDV1 and TRDJ1, with 11 bases identical to TRDD3. Germline lookup yields CDR1 TSWWSYY and CDR2 QGS. Trimming at V came to 1 base and at J to 0 bases, leaving 34 bases not matched to a gene. This CDR3 region has 27 residues. For the CDR3, the DNA is TGTGCTCTTGGGGAACCTCGGCCTTCCCCCACGCTACTCGAGTACTGGGGGATAAGGCCGTACACCGATAAACTCATCTTT. Encoded protein: CALGEPRPSPTLLEYWGIRPYTDKLIF.

This clone was detected a few times. J is TRDJ1 and V is TRDV1; 9 bases map to TRDD3. J gave up 1 base and V 0 bases, and 30 bases lay outside the gene matches. Germline V gives CDR1 TSWWSYY, CDR2 QGS. The CDR3 has 25 amino acids. The CDR3 nucleotides are TGTGCTCTTGGGGAACTAGATGACCCCAGACCCTTACTGGGGGACCGAACCCCTTTCACCGATAAACTCATCTTT. Translated: CALGELDDPRPLLGDRTPFTDKLIF.

The gene calls are TRDV2 and TRDJ1; the match to TRDD3 covers 11 bases. Per the germline V gene, CDR1 is GEAIGNYY and CDR2 is EKD. Unmatched junction bases numbered 19, after V lost 2 bases and J lost 0 bases. The CDR3 has 21 amino acids. The CDR3 DNA reads as TGTGCCTGTGACAAGGGAAACTGGGGGATAAGGAGGACTTCGTACACCGATAAACTCATCTTT. Protein: CACDKGNWGIRRTSYTDKLIF.

The rearrangement links TRDV1 to TRDJ1, with D possibly matching TRDD3 (5 bases). The CDR3 length is 21 residues. CDR1 and CDR2 from the germline V gene are TSWWSYY and QGS. V dropped 2 bases and J dropped 2 bases, with 30 bases sitting between them. DNA for the CDR3: TGTGCTCTTGGGGAAATACGATTCCCACTGCTTGGGGTCTGGGATACCGATAAACTCATCTTT. Amino acid sequence: CALGEIRFPLLGVWDTDKLIF.

The genes are TRDV1 and TRDJ1, with 10 bases lining up with TRDD3. V gave up 5 bases and J gave up 0 bases; unmatched junction bases: 15. This CDR3 comprises 19 residues. The germline V gene encodes CDR1 TSWWSYY and CDR2 QGS. CDR3 bases: TGTGCTCTTGGGATTAAAGGGGGATACGCGATATGGTACACCGATAAACTCATCTTT. This codes for CALGIKGGYAIWYTDKLIF.

This clone has more than one count but fewer than ten. The chain has TRDV1 and TRDJ1; 9 positions agree with TRDD3. Germline CDR1 reads TSWWSYY; CDR2 reads QGS. The CDR3 length is 23 residues. V lost 3 bases to trimming and J lost 0 bases; unmatched junction nucleotides: 26. The CDR3 loop is CALGDPSFGRRGYGSQYTDKLIF. The CDR3 bases are TGTGCTCTTGGGGATCCTTCCTTCGGCCGGAGGGGATACGGGTCTCAGTACACCGATAAACTCATCTTT.

The chain employs TRDV1 and TRDJ1; 13 bases match TRDD3. Germline trimming cut 2 bases from V and 8 bases from J; bases unmatched to any gene: 14. Germline V gives CDR1 TSWWSYY, CDR2 QGS. The CDR3 length is 18 residues. The CDR3 reads CALGEIYQQLGDTGKLIF. CDR3 bases: TGTGCTCTTGGGGAAATTTATCAACAACTGGGGGATACGGGGAAACTCATCTTT.

This clone was seen more than once but under ten times. The chain combines TRDV1 with TRDJ1; 10 nucleotides match TRDD3. V trimming: 0 bases; J trimming: 3 bases; junction bases outside the gene matches: 10. CDR3 length equals 18 residues. CDR1 is TSWWSYY, CDR2 QGS, per germline. CDR3 sequence: CALGELGGWGIKPDKLIF. The CDR3 DNA follows: TGTGCTCTTGGGGAACTCGGAGGCTGGGGGATAAAACCCGATAAACTCATCTTT.

In this sample, this clone turned up a few times. The chain links TRDV1 to TRDJ1, with TRDD3 matching 9 bases. The CDR3 is made up of 22 amino acids. From germline, CDR1 is TSWWSYY and CDR2 QGS. V shed 5 bases and J 0 bases; nucleotides not matched to a gene: 25. CDR3 nucleotide sequence: TGTGCTCTTGGGCCGATTCCTACAAATGGGGGATATATAAGGAGGTACACCGATAAACTCATCTTT. This translates into CALGPIPTNGGYIRRYTDKLIF.

This chain links TRDV1 with TRDJ1, with 10 bases identical to TRDD3. V shed 1 base and J 0 bases; nucleotides not matched to a gene: 8. CDR1 is TSWWSYY, CDR2 QGS, per germline. The CDR3 extends over 18 amino acids. CDR3 DNA: TGTGCTCTTGGGGAACGGGGGGATACGACCCTCTACACCGATAAACTCATCTTT. It specifies CALGERGDTTLYTDKLIF.

This clone was observed a handful of times. This chain links TRDV1 with TRDJ1; 9 nucleotides agree with TRDD2. V gave up 4 bases and J gave up 3 bases; unmatched junction bases: 39. CDR1 TSWWSYY and CDR2 QGS come from the germline V gene. CDR3 length: 26 amino acids. The CDR3, as DNA: TGTGCTCTTGGGGGGCGAACCGGGCCTTCCTACCCGTACTGGGAATCTAATCTTAAACGCGCCGATAAACTCATCTTT. Translating gives CALGGRTGPSYPYWESNLKRADKLIF.